This TCR beta chain comes out of a study of T cells after yellow fever vaccination. Overall study findings and caveats: Though weaker, the secondary response peaked faster, on day 5 versus 15. Abundant clonotypes from the bulk population could contaminate FACS-sorted repertoires.

V dropped 4 bases and J dropped 3; count of bases not matched to a gene: 3. Germline CDR1 is SGHVS and CDR2 is FQNEAQ. There are 14 residues in the CDR3. The TCR cDNA carried a universal primer site and UMIs from 5'RACE template switching. TCRdb recomputed calls from the 5' RACE reads with MiXCR, one row per CDR3 protein. The data contain about 580,000 distinct CDR3 sequences, roughly a sixth of them seen just once; the ten biggest clones take up 17%. In the case of this clonotype: Its antigen is unidentified.

The V and J genes are TRBV7-8 and TRBJ1-5; 7 bases are a match to TRBD1. This clonotype originated in a man between 18 and 35 years old who received the YFV17D yellow fever vaccine. Source: PBMCs, taken 5 days after the first yellow fever vaccination. This chain's CDR3 is CASSSTGDNQPQHF. The CDR3 DNA reads as TGTGCCAGCAGCTCAACAGGGGACAATCAGCCCCAGCATTTT.